This TCR beta chain originates from a study of early stage breast cancer tumors. Across the study: About 80% of the 16 invasive tumors were ER+, PR+ and HER2-. Findings and caveats of the study: Enriched TCRB sequences shared across patients were mostly commonly generated sequences. Tumors had 2 to 3-fold higher T cell density and higher clonality than adjacent normal breast tissue.

The CDR3 covers 15 residues. The germline CDR1 and CDR2 sequences are MNHEY and SMNVEV (reference sequence). The V end lost 9 bases, the J end lost 0 bases, and 15 bases lay between the germline ends. With regard to this clone: Its antigen is not identified.

Data came from immunoSEQ multiplex PCR; TCRdb stores just in-frame clones and leaves some out. The table lists 35,000 to 45,000 clones, 74% of them singletons. The chain combines TRBV27 with TRBJ1-5, with D perhaps matching TRBD1 (6 bases). Sequencing was carried out using blood. This clonotype was sampled from a person aged 55-75 years with breast cancer. The CDR3 DNA reads TGTGCCAGTAGCAGGGGATTAAATAGCAATCAGCCCCAGCATTTT. It codes for CASSRGLNSNQPQHF.